The clone carrying this TCR beta chain has a count of ten or more. The antigen is undetermined. For TCR beta, libraries came from iRepertoire HTBI primers and Arm-PCR of CDR3 regions. A single record per CDR3 protein comes from TCRdb applying MiXCR to the multiplex PCR reads. The sample yields a few hundred thousand distinct CDR3 sequences, about 17% seen once. The record originates from a study of regulatory T cells in long-lasting Graves disease. Overall study findings and caveats: Persistent patients had more shared public clonotypes (around 3,000) than new patients (about 900). TRBV28 was favored in persistent disease, as were TRBJ1-2 and TRBJ2-5.

CDR3 length: 15 residues. Trimming shortened V by 3 bases and J by 3 bases, and 15 bases separated the two germline ends. Looked up from germline, CDR1 is SGDLS and CDR2 is YYNGEE. The time point is: newly diagnosed GD, antithyroid drugs for less than 3 months. With RNA extracted from PBMCs as input, the TCR library was made. These data were likewise used in another study, on T cells in Graves' hyperthyroidism and ophthalmopathy. Per that paper: The diagnoses drew upon clinical symptoms, serum thyroxine and TRAb, thyroid ultrasound and orbital computed tomography.

The V call is TRBV9, the J call TRBJ2-5; tentative D call: TRBD2 (5 bases). This sequence was found in a young woman with Graves disease. Sample: peripheral blood mononuclear cells (PBMCs), taken at new diagnosis, from a patient treated with antithyroid drugs. The CDR3 DNA sequence: TGTGCCAGCAGCGAAAGTTGGAGGCAGGAAGAGACCCAGTACTTC. This codes for CASSESWRQEETQYF.